This T cell receptor beta chain emerged from a study of blood T cells in healthy people across ages. This clonotype was counted only a few times. The CDR3 is 13 residues long. V dropped 4 bases and J dropped 7 bases, with 14 bases sitting between them. Germline V CDR1 and CDR2: MNHEY, SMNVEV (reference sequence). Primers used in a second PCR of roughly 7 to 11 cycles were a sample-barcoded 5' primer and a J-beta primer mix. A template-switch adaptor with 12 random nucleotides tagged each cDNA molecule. In TCRdb, the 5' RACE reads were re-called with MiXCR into one record per CDR3 protein. The sample contains roughly 730,000 distinct CDR3 sequences, 56% of which appear only once.

J is TRBJ2-7 and V is TRBV27; TRBD1 is a possible D gene (6 bases). The sequenced material came from blood. This TCR derives from a man in his forties in good health. The CDR3 region is CASSYDRLKEQYF. CDR3 nucleotides: TGTGCCAGCAGTTACGACAGGTTGAAGGAGCAGTACTTC.